This is a list of T cell receptor beta chains from one sample in a study of blood T cell repertoires in COVID-19. Sequencing used immunoSEQ multiplex PCR; TCRdb keeps in-frame clones, though not all of them. The profile shows under 200,000 clones, more than 75% of them singletons. Sample: peripheral blood. These receptors were taken from a man younger than 35 with active or convalescent COVID-19. The CDR3 runs from the conserved cysteine through the conserved F or W. The D gene is left open where the match is weak. Some rows have no size entry. The others give once, few or many, or a class for an expanded clone.

size,D,length,V,J,DNA,CDR3
few,TRBD1,15,TRBV5-6,TRBJ1-4,TGTGCCAGCAGCTTAAGGACAGGCGCTTATGAAAAACTGTTTTTT,CASSLRTGAYEKLFF
-,-,13,TRBV27,TRBJ1-1,TGTGCCAGCAGTTCCCAAGGAGAGGCTGAAGCTTTCTTT,CASSSQGEAEAFF
-,-,9,TRBV30,TRBJ1-2,TGTGCCTGGACGGAGGGCTACACCTTC,CAWTEGYTF
-,-,15,TRBV27,TRBJ1-5,TGTGCCAGCAGTTTGTTGGGGCGCGGGGATCAGCCCCAGCATTTT,CASSLLGRGDQPQHF
once,-,17,TRBV11-2,TRBJ2-3,TGTGCCAGCAGCTCCTATCCTGAACTCACTAGCACAGATACGCAGTATTTT,CASSSYPELTSTDTQYF
-,TRBD1,15,TRBV6-2/TRBV6-3,TRBJ1-1,TGTGCCAGCAGTGATCCGGGACAGGGACGTACTGAAGCTTTCTTT,CASSDPGQGRTEAFF
-,TRBD1,15,TRBV20-1,TRBJ1-6,TGCAGTGCTAGTCCCCCGGACAGGGTTAATTCACCCCTCCACTTT,CSASPPDRVNSPLHF
once,-,14,TRBV27,TRBJ1-1,TGTGCCAGCAGTTTCCTGGGCCCAGGGGCTGAAGCTTTCTTT,CASSFLGPGAEAFF
-,TRBD2,15,TRBV11-2,TRBJ2-1,TGTGCCAGCAGCTTAGTAGCGGGAGGGGGCAATGAGCAGTTCTTC,CASSLVAGGGNEQFF
few,-,16,TRBV28,TRBJ1-5,TGTGCCAGCAGCTACTCCGGGACTGTCTCTGATCAGCCCCAGCATTTT,CASSYSGTVSDQPQHF
-,-,14,TRBV14,TRBJ2-5,TGTGCCAGCAGCCAACTAGCGTATCAAGAGACCCAGTACTTC,CASSQLAYQETQYF
-,-,14,TRBV28,TRBJ2-7,TGTGCCAGCAAGGTGGCGGGAATCTCCTACGAGCAGTACTTC,CASKVAGISYEQYF
-,TRBD2,18,TRBV27,TRBJ2-1,TGTGCCAGCAGTTTATTTATGGCCCAGCGGGGGCTTAACAATGAGCAGTTCTTC,CASSLFMAQRGLNNEQFF
-,TRBD1,14,TRBV19,TRBJ2-1,TGTGCCAGTACCAAGGGACAGGGGGCATATGAGCAGTTCTTC,CASTKGQGAYEQFF
-,TRBD1,13,TRBV12-3/TRBV12-4,TRBJ2-5,TGTGCCAGCAGTCACGACAGGGAAGAGACCCAGTACTTC,CASSHDREETQYF
-,TRBD1,14,TRBV5-1,TRBJ1-2,TGCGCCAGCAGCCCCGGGACAGGGGCCTATGGCTACACCTTC,CASSPGTGAYGYTF